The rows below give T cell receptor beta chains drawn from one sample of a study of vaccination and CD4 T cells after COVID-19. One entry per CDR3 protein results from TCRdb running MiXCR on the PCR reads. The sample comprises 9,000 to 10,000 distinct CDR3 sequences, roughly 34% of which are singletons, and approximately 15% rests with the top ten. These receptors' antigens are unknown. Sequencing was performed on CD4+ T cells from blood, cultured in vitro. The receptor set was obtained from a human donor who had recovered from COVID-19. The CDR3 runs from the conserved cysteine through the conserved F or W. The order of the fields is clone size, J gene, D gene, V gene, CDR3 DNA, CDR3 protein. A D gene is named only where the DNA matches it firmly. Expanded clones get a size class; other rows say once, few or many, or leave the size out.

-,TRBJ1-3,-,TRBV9,TGTGCCAGCAGCGTGGCTCGTCCGGACGGCTACTCTGGAAACACCATATATTTT,CASSVARPDGYSGNTIYF
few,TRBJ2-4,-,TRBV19,TGTGCCAGTAGTGTGACAGGTCTAGCCAAAAACATTCAGTACTTC,CASSVTGLAKNIQYF
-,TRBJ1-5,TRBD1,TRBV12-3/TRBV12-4,TGTGCCAGCAGTGGGGACAGGACCCTTTATCAGCCCCAGCATTTT,CASSGDRTLYQPQHF
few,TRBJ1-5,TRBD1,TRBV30,TGTGCCTGGGGGACAGTTAATAGCAATCAGCCCCAGCATTTT,CAWGTVNSNQPQHF
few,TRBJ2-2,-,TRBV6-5,TGTGCCAGCAGTTACTTGCGTGGGGGCGGGGAGCTGTTTTTT,CASSYLRGGGELFF
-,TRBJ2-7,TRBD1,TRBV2,TGTGCCAGCAAAGACGGGACAGGGTGGGACCACGAGCAGTACTTC,CASKDGTGWDHEQYF
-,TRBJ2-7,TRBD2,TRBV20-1,TGCAGTGCTAGCGGGGGGGCCAGGTACGAGCAGTACTTC,CSASGGARYEQYF
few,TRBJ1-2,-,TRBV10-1,TGCGCCAGCAGTGACGGGGGACCCTATGGCTACACCTTC,CASSDGGPYGYTF
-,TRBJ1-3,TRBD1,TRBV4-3,TGCGCCAGCAGCCAAGATGTCGGGCAGGGGGCTGGAAACACCATATATTTT,CASSQDVGQGAGNTIYF
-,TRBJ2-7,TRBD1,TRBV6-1,TGTGCCAGCAGTAGACAGGGCTGGAACGAGCAGTACTTC,CASSRQGWNEQYF
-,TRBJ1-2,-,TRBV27,TGTGCCAGCAGTTTCGTCCCCAGCCAAAATGGCTACACCTTC,CASSFVPSQNGYTF
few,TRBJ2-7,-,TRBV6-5,TGTGCCAGCAGTTACCGGCGGGCCTACGAGCAGTACTTC,CASSYRRAYEQYF
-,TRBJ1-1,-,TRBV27,TGTGCCAGCAGTGCGCGGGACGGAATGAACACTGAAGCTTTCTTT,CASSARDGMNTEAFF
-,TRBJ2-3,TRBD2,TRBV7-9,TGTGCCAGCACAACTACGGGACTAGCGGCAAAATCGCAGTATTTT,CASTTTGLAAKSQYF
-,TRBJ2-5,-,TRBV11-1,TGTGCCAGCAGCTTAGGTTTGCGGGGGCCGCGGGAGACCCAGTACTTC,CASSLGLRGPRETQYF
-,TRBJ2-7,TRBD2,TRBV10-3,TGTGCCAGCAGTGGGGGGGTGTACGAGCAGTACTTC,CASSGGVYEQYF
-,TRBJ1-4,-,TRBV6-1,-,CASRQSRGSKQLMKNCFF
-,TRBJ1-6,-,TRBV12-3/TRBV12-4,TGTGCCAGCACAAAAAATCGGCCCAATTCACCCCTCCACTTT,CASTKNRPNSPLHF
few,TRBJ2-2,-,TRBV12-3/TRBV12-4,TGTGCCAGCAGTTTAAGACAGGGAGGGACCGGGGAGCTGTTTTTT,CASSLRQGGTGELFF
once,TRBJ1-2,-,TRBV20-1,TGCAGTGCTAGAGGCATCCACTACTACGGCTACACCTTC,CSARGIHYYGYTF
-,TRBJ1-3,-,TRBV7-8,TGTGCCAGCAGCCATCCGGGGGTCTCTGGAAACACCATATATTTT,CASSHPGVSGNTIYF
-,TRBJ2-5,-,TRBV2,TGTGCCAGCAGCGGCGACAGGAGGGAGACCCAGTACTTC,CASSGDRRETQYF
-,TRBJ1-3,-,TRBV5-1,TGCGCCAGCAGCTTGGAGGGGAACTCTGGAAACACCATATATTTT,CASSLEGNSGNTIYF
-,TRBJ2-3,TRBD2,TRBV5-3,TGTGCCAGCAGCTTCGGTGCGGGGGGGCAAGATACGCAGTATTTT,CASSFGAGGQDTQYF
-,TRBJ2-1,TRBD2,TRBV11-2,TGTGCCAGCAGCTTAATTAGCGGGGGCCATTTCAATGAGCAGTTCTTC,CASSLISGGHFNEQFF
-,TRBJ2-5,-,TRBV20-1,TGCAGTGCCGAAAAGGGGGAATACCAAGAGACCCAGTACTTC,CSAEKGEYQETQYF
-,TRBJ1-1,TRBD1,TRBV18,TGTGCCAGCTCATCAGACAGGGGGACTGAAGCTTTCTTT,CASSSDRGTEAFF
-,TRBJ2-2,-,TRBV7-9,TGTGCCAGCAGTTCACCCAGGGGATCGAACACCGGGGAGCTGTTTTTT,CASSSPRGSNTGELFF
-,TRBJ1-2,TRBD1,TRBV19,TGTGCCAGTAGTATAGACATGACAGGGGGCAATGGCTACACCTTC,CASSIDMTGGNGYTF
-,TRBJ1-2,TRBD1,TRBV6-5,TGTGCCAGCAGTTACTCCTTAGAGGACAGGGCGGGGTATGGCTACACCTTC,CASSYSLEDRAGYGYTF
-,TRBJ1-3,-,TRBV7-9,TGTGCTTCAACGGTCTCTGGAAACACCATATATTTT,CASTVSGNTIYF
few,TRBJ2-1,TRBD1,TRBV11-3,TGTGCCGGAGGCAGGGGGCCAGGGAATGAGCAGTTCTTC,CAGGRGPGNEQFF
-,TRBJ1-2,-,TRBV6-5,TGTGCCAGCAGTTACAACCCCGACAGCTACTTCAACTATGGCTACACCTTC,CASSYNPDSYFNYGYTF
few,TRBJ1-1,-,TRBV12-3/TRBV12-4,TGTGCCAGCAATCTTCCAAGGGCTACTGAAGCTTTCTTT,CASNLPRATEAFF
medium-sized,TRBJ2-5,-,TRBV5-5,TGTGCCAGCATCCTCACCGGGGGCAATCAGGAGACCCAGTACTTC,CASILTGGNQETQYF
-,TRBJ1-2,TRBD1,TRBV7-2,TGTGCCAGCAGCTCTCCGGGACAGGGGGCTCACTATGGCTACACCTTC,CASSSPGQGAHYGYTF
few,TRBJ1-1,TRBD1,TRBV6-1,TGTGCCAGCAGTGTAACAGGGGTCACTGAAGCTTTCTTT,CASSVTGVTEAFF
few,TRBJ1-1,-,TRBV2,TGTGCCAGCAGTGGACAGAGAAACACTGAAGCTTTCTTT,CASSGQRNTEAFF
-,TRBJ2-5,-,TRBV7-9,TGTGCCAGCACCTGGGGTCAGGAGACCCAGTACTTC,CASTWGQETQYF
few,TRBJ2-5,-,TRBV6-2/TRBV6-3,TGTGCCAGCAGTTACAACCCCTGGACAGAGCAAGACCAAGAGACCCAGTACTTC,CASSYNPWTEQDQETQYF
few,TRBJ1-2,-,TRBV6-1,TGTGCCAGCACACAGGGAAATGGCTACACCTTC,CASTQGNGYTF
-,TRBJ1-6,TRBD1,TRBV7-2,TGTGCCAGCGGCAGACAGGGCTATAATTCACCCCTCCACTTT,CASGRQGYNSPLHF
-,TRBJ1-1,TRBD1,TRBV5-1,TGCGCCAGCAGCCCTCTTACAGGGGAGAACACTGAAGCTTTCTTT,CASSPLTGENTEAFF
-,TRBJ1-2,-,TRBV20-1,TGCAGTGCTTACAATACCGGGACTGAGGCCAACTATGGCTACACCTTC,CSAYNTGTEANYGYTF
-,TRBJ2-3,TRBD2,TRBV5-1,TGCGCCAGCAGCTCGGGGACTAGCGGCGTCCCAGATACGCAGTATTTT,CASSSGTSGVPDTQYF
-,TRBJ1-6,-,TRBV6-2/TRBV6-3,TGTGCCAGCAGTTACCCACAGGGCACCTCACCCCTCCACTTT,CASSYPQGTSPLHF
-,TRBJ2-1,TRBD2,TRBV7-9,TGTGCCAGCAGCCTTCGGGGGAGCGGGGGTTACAATGAGCAGTTCTTC,CASSLRGSGGYNEQFF
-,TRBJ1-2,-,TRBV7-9,TGTGCCAGCATAGGGAGGAGGGGCCAAAACTATGGCTACACCTTC,CASIGRRGQNYGYTF
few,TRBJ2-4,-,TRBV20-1,TGCAGTGCTAGAGTCAGGGGAGGCAAAAACATTCAGTACTTC,CSARVRGGKNIQYF
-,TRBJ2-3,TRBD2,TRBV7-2,TGTGCCAGCGCCTCTAGCGGGGGCACAGATACGCAGTATTTT,CASASSGGTDTQYF
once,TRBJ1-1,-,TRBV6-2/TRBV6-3,TGTGCCAGCAGTTACAGGGCCACTGAAGCTTTCTTT,CASSYRATEAFF
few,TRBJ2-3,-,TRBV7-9,TGTGCCAGCAGCTTGCCGGGGGTCGACACAGATACGCAGTATTTT,CASSLPGVDTDTQYF
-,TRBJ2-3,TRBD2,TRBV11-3,TGTGCCAGCAGCTTAACACTTGGCGGGGGGGCCTCCACAGATACGCAGTATTTT,CASSLTLGGGASTDTQYF
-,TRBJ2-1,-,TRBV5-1,TGCGCCAGCAGCTTGGACGTATCCTACAATGAGCAGTTCTTC,CASSLDVSYNEQFF
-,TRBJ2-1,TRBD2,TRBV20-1,TGCAGTGCTAGCGACTTTAGCGGGGCGCTCAATGAGCAGTTCTTC,CSASDFSGALNEQFF
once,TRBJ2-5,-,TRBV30,TGTGCCTGGAGTCGGGGATTGGACCGCCAAGAGACCCAGTACTTC,CAWSRGLDRQETQYF
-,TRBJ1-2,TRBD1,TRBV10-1,TGCGCCAGCGGTACAGGGGATGGCTACACCTTC,CASGTGDGYTF